This T cell receptor (beta chain) was obtained from a study of cytomegalovirus exposure and HLA in healthy donors. Study details: Around 80 million unique TCRs from HLA-typed donors were held in an early data release.

60 Vbeta and 13 Jbeta primers were used in PCR. The assay was immunoSEQ multiplex PCR, and TCRdb's table has in-frame clones only and misses some. The sample includes about 120,000 clones, 75% to 90% of them seen just once. As regards this clone: The antigen remains unidentified.

Study-wide results and limits: The Asian-associated ancestry cluster reportedly had fewer N-insertions than the approximately 650-donor mean in a later analysis. Later on, a genetic analysis was performed. It linked a missense variant in DCLRE1C with V- and J-gene trimming of TCR beta.

Sequencing was performed on PBMCs. The source is a female donor in good health and CMV-seropositive.

The CDR3 here is CSVEDYGRGGQGNTEAFF. Written as DNA, the CDR3 is TGCAGCGTTGAAGATTATGGGAGAGGGGGACAGGGCAACACTGAAGCTTTCTTT. V and J are TRBV29-1 and TRBJ1-1, with 9 bases aligning to TRBD1. After removal of 0 bases from V and 2 bases from J, the junction contained 13 bases not matched to a gene. Germline V gene data show CDR1 as SQVTM and CDR2 as ANQGSEA. This CDR3 spans 18 amino acids.